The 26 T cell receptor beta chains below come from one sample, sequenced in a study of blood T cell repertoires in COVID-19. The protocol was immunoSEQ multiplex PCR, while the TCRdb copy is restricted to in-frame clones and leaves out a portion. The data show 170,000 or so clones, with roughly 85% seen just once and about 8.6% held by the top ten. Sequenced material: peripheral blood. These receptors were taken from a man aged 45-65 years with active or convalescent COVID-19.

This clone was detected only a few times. CDR3 sequence: CSALGSVGYEQYF. CDR3 DNA: TGCAGCGCCCTGGGGAGCGTGGGCTACGAGCAGTACTTC. The chain employs TRBV29-1 and TRBJ2-7, with D tentatively TRBD2 (5 bases). Germline CDR1 SQVTM, CDR2 ANQGSEA. There are 13 residues in the CDR3. The V end lost 7 bases, the J end lost 3 bases, and 16 bases lay between the germline ends.

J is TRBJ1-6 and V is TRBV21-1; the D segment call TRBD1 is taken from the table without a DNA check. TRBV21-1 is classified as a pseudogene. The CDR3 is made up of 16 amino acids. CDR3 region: CASRVQGSSYNSPLHF. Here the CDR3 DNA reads TGTGCCAGCAGAGTACAGGGGAGCTCCTATAATTCACCCCTCCACTTT.

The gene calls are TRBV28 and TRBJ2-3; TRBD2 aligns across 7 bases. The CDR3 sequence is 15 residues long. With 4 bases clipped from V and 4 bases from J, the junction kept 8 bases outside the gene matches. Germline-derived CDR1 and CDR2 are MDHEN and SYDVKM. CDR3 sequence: CASSSPARGADTQYF. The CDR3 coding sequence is TGTGCCAGCAGTTCCCCCGCCCGGGGGGCAGATACGCAGTATTTT.

The CDR3 sequence is CASSVRQFPYSNQPQHF. Written as DNA, the CDR3 is TGCGCCAGCAGTGTCCGACAGTTTCCGTATAGCAATCAGCCCCAGCATTTT. The chain carries TRBV10-1 and TRBJ1-5, with D possibly matching TRBD1 (5 bases). Trimming removed 4 bases at V and 0 bases at J, with 16 bases between. CDR1 and CDR2 (germline): WNHNN, SYGVQD (reference sequence). The CDR3 runs 17 residues.

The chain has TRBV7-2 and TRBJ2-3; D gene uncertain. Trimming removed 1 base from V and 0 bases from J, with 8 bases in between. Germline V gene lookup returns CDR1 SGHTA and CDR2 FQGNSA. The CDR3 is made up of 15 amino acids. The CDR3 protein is CASSLGASSTDTQYF. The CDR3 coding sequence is TGTGCCAGCAGCTTAGGGGCGAGTAGCACAGATACGCAGTATTTT. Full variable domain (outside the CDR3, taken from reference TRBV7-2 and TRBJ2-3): GAGVSQSPSNKVTEKGKDVELRCDPISGHTALYWYRQSLGQGLEFLIYFQGNSAPDKSGLPSDRFSAERTGGSVSTLTIQRTQQEDSAVYLCASSLGASSTDTQYFGPGTRLTVL.

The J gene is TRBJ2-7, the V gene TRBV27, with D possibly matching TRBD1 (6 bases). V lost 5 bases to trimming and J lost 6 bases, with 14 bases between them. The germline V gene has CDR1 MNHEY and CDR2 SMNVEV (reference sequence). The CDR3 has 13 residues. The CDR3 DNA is TGTGCCAGCAGTCGCCTACAGGGCCTCGAGCAGTACTTC. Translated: CASSRLQGLEQYF.

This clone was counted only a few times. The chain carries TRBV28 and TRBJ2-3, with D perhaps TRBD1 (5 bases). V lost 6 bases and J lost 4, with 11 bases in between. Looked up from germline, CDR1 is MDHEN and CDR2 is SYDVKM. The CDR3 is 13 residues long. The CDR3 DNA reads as TGTGCCAGCAGCCCTCAGGGCTCAGATACGCAGTATTTT. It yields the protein CASSPQGSDTQYF.

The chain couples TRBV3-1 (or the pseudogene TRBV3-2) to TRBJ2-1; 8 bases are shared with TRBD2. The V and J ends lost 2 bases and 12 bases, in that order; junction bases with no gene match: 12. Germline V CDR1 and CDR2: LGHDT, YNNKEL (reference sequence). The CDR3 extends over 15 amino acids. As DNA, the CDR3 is TGTGCCAGCAGCCAAAAACTAGCGGTTTCCATTTGGCAGTTCTTC. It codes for CASSQKLAVSIWQFF.

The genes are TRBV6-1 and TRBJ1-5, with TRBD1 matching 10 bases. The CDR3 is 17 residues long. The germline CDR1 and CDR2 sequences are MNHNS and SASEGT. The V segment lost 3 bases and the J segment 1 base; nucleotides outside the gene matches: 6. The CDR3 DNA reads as TGTGCCAGCAGTGAGGGGACAGGGGAGGTGAGCAATCAGCCCCAGCATTTT. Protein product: CASSEGTGEVSNQPQHF.

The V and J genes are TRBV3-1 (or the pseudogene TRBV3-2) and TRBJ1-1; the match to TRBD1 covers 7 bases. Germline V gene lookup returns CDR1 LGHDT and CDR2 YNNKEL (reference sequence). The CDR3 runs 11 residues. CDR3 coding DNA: TGTGCTTGTAGACAGGGCACTGAAGCTTTCTTT. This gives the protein CACRQGTEAFF.

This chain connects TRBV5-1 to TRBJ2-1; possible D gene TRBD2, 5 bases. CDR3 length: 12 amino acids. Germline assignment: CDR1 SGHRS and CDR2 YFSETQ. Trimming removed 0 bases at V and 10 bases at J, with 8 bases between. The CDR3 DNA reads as TGCGCCAGCAGCTTGGAACTAGACGAGCAGTTCTTC. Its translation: CASSLELDEQFF. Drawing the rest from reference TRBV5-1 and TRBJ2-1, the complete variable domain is KAGVTQTPRYLIKTRGQQVTLSCSPISGHRSVSWYQQTPGQGLQFLFEYFSETQRNKGNFPGRFSGRQFSNSRSEMNVSTLELGDSALYLCASSLELDEQFFGPGTRLTVL.

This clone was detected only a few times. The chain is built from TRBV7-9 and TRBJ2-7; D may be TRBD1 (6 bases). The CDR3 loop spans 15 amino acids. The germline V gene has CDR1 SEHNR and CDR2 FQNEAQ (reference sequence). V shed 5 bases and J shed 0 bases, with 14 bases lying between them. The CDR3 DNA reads TGTGCCAGCAGCCCCCCACAGGGTTTCTCCTACGAGCAGTACTTC. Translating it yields CASSPPQGFSYEQYF.

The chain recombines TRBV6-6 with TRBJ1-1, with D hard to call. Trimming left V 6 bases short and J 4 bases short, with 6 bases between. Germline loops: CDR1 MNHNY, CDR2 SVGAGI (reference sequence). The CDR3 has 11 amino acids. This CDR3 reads CASRLSTEAFF. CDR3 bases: TGTGCCAGCAGGCTTAGCACTGAAGCTTTCTTT.

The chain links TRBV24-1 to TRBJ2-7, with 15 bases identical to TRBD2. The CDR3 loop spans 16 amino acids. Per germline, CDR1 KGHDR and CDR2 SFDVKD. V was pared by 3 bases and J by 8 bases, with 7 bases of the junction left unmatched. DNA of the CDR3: TGTGCCACCAGTGATCCGGGACTAGCGGGAGGAGGGAAGCAGTACTTC. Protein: CATSDPGLAGGGKQYF.

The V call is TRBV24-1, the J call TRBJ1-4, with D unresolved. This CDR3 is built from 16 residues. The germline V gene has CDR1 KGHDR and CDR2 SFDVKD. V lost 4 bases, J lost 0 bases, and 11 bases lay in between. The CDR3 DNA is TGTGCCACCAGTGAAGCGGACGGTTCAACTAATGAAAAACTGTTTTTT. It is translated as CATSEADGSTNEKLFF.

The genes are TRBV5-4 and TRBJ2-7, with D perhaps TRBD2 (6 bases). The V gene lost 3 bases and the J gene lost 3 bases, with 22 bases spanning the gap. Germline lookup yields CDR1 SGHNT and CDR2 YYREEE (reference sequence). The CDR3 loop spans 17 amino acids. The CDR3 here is CASSYNQPGTPLYEQYF. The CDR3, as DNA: TGTGCCAGCAGCTATAATCAACCCGGGACTCCGCTCTACGAGCAGTACTTC.

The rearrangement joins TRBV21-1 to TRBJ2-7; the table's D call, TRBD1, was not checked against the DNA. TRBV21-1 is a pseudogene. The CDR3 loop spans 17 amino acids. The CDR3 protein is CASSKLRTDRSSYEQYF. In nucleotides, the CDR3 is TGTGCCAGCAGCAAATTGCGAACTGACAGGTCTAGCTACGAGCAGTACTTC.

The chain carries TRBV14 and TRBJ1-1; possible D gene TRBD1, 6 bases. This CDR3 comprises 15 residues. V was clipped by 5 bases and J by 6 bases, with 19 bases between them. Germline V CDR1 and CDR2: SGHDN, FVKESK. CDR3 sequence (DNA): TGTGCCAGCAGCGGTGGACAGTTTGGGTCTGCTGAAGCTTTCTTT. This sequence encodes CASSGGQFGSAEAFF.

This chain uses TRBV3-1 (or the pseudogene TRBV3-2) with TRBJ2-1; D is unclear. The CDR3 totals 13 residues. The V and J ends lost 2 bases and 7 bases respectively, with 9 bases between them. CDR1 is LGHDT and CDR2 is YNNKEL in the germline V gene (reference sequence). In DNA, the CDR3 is TGTGCCAGCAGCCAAAACGCAGGTAATGAGCAGTTCTTC. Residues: CASSQNAGNEQFF.

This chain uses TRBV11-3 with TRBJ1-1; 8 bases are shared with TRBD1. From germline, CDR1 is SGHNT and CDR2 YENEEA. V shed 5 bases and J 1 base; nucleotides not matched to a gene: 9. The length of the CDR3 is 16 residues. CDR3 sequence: CASSQKTGVGNTEAFF. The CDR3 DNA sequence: TGTGCCAGCAGCCAAAAGACAGGGGTTGGGAACACTGAAGCTTTCTTT.

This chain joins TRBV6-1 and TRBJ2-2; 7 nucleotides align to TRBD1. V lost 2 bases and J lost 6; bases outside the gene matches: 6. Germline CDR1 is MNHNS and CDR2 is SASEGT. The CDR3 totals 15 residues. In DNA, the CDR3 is TGTGCCAGCAGTGAACAGACAGGGTCCCCCGGGGAGCTGTTTTTT. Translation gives CASSEQTGSPGELFF.

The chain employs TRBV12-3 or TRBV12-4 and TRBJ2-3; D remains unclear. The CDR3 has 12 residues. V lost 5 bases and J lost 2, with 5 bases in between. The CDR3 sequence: CASSQSTDTQYF. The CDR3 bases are TGTGCCAGCAGTCAATCCACAGATACGCAGTATTTT.

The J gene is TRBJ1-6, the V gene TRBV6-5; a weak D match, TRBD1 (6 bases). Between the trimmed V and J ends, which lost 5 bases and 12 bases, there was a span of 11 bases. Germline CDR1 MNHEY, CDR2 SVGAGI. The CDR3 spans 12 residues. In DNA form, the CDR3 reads TGTGCCAGCAGTCGCCCGACAGGACCCCTCCACTTT. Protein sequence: CASSRPTGPLHF.

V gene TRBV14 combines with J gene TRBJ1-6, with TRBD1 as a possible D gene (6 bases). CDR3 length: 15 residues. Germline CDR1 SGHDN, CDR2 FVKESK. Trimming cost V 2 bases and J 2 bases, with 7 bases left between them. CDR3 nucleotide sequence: TGTGCCAGCAGCCAACAGGGGACCTATAATTCACCCCTCCACTTT. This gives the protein CASSQQGTYNSPLHF.

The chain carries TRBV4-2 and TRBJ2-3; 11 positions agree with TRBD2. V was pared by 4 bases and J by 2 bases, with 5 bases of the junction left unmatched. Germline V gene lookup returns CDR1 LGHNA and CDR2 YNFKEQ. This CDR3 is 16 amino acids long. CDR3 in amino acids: CASSPSSGGPTDTQYF. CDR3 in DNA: TGTGCCAGCAGCCCCTCTAGCGGGGGGCCCACAGATACGCAGTATTTT.

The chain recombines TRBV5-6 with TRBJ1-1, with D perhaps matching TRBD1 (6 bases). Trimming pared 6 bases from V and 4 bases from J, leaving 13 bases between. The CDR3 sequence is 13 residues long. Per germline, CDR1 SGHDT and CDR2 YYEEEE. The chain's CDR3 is CASTPLGATEAFF. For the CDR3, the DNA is TGTGCCAGCACCCCTTTGGGGGCCACTGAAGCTTTCTTT.